These T cell receptor beta chains were read from a single sample in a study of blood T cell repertoires in COVID-19. Some clones are missing from TCRdb's copy, which holds only in-frame ones; the method was immunoSEQ multiplex PCR. The sample has around 230,000 clones, approximately 89% seen once. Material: PBMCs or T cells enriched from blood (not recorded which). The receptors come from a woman aged 40 to 55 with acute COVID-19. Each CDR3 is given with its conserved first and last residue. The D gene is left open where the match is weak. Clone sizes are given selectively: once, few, many, or a class where the clone is expanded.

D gene: TRBD2
J gene: TRBJ2-1
clone size: -
V gene: TRBV6-5
CDR3 DNA: TGTGCCAGCAGTTACCGCGGGAGGGCCGGTAATGAGCAGTTCTTC
CDR3 protein: CASSYRGRAGNEQFF

D gene: TRBD1
J gene: TRBJ1-2
clone size: -
V gene: TRBV25-1
CDR3 DNA: TGTGCCAGCAGTGCCGTTGGGACAGCTCCCTATGGCTACACCTTC
CDR3 protein: CASSAVGTAPYGYTF

D gene: TRBD2
J gene: TRBJ2-4
clone size: once
V gene: TRBV4-1
CDR3 DNA: TGCGCCAGCAGCCAAGTCCCAGCGGGAGGAACCAAAAACATTCAGTACTTC
CDR3 protein: CASSQVPAGGTKNIQYF

D gene: TRBD1
J gene: TRBJ1-4
clone size: -
V gene: TRBV4-3
CDR3 DNA: TGCGCCAGCAGCCAAGAGTCGGGACAGGTGAATGAAAAACTGTTTTTT
CDR3 protein: CASSQESGQVNEKLFF

D gene: TRBD1
J gene: TRBJ2-1
clone size: -
V gene: TRBV24-1
CDR3 DNA: TGTGCCACCAGTGACCCTGCCGGACAGGGGGCAACGACTGAGCAGTTCTTC
CDR3 protein: CATSDPAGQGATTEQFF

D gene: -
J gene: TRBJ2-3
clone size: -
V gene: TRBV5-1
CDR3 DNA: TGCGCCAGCAGCGCCTACACAGATACGCAGTATTTT
CDR3 protein: CASSAYTDTQYF

D gene: -
J gene: TRBJ1-2
clone size: -
V gene: TRBV5-1
CDR3 DNA: TGCGCCAGCAGCTTGGACACGTTTTACACCTTC
CDR3 protein: CASSLDTFYTF

D gene: -
J gene: TRBJ2-2
clone size: -
V gene: TRBV4-3
CDR3 DNA: TGCGCCAGCAGCCCAGGATACACCGGGGAGCTGTTTTTT
CDR3 protein: CASSPGYTGELFF

D gene: TRBD1
J gene: TRBJ1-6
clone size: -
V gene: TRBV7-2
CDR3 DNA: TGTGCCAGCAGCTTGGCGGGACAGGGGGCGATTTCACCCCTCCACTTT
CDR3 protein: CASSLAGQGAISPLHF

D gene: -
J gene: TRBJ1-5
clone size: once
V gene: TRBV6-2/TRBV6-3
CDR3 DNA: TGTGCCAGCAGTCCCCCTTTAATGAGCAATCAGCCCCAGCATTTT
CDR3 protein: CASSPPLMSNQPQHF

D gene: -
J gene: TRBJ1-1
clone size: -
V gene: TRBV27
CDR3 DNA: TGTGCCAGCAGGGACCCCGGGGTAACCGCTGAAGCTTTCTTT
CDR3 protein: CASRDPGVTAEAFF

D gene: -
J gene: TRBJ1-2
clone size: -
V gene: TRBV5-6
CDR3 DNA: TGTGCCAGCAGCCGTAATCAGGGGTCAGACTATGGCTACACCTTC
CDR3 protein: CASSRNQGSDYGYTF

D gene: -
J gene: TRBJ1-1
clone size: -
V gene: TRBV9
CDR3 DNA: TGTGCCAGCAGCGTAGGACTCCGGTTTAACACTGAAGCTTTCTTT
CDR3 protein: CASSVGLRFNTEAFF

D gene: TRBD1
J gene: TRBJ1-2
clone size: -
V gene: TRBV6-5
CDR3 DNA: TGTGCCAGCAGTTACCAAACGCAGGGGGCTGGCTACACCTTC
CDR3 protein: CASSYQTQGAGYTF

D gene: -
J gene: TRBJ1-6
clone size: -
V gene: TRBV5-4
CDR3 DNA: TGTGCCAGCACAAGGGGGGGGAACACCTATAATTCACCCCTCCACTTT
CDR3 protein: CASTRGGNTYNSPLHF

D gene: -
J gene: TRBJ1-2
clone size: -
V gene: TRBV10-3
CDR3 DNA: TGTGCCATCAGTGAGGGGCCCCGGGGGTATGGCTACACCTTC
CDR3 protein: CAISEGPRGYGYTF

D gene: TRBD2
J gene: TRBJ2-1
clone size: -
V gene: TRBV3-1/TRBV3-2
CDR3 DNA: TGTGCCAGCAGCCAAGATGTAGCGGGAGGGTACAATGAGCAGTTCTTC
CDR3 protein: CASSQDVAGGYNEQFF

D gene: TRBD1
J gene: TRBJ2-1
clone size: few
V gene: TRBV19
CDR3 DNA: TGTGCCAGTCGGGACAGGGGAAGGAATGAGCAGTTCTTC
CDR3 protein: CASRDRGRNEQFF

D gene: TRBD2
J gene: TRBJ2-3
clone size: -
V gene: TRBV2
CDR3 DNA: TGTGCCAGCAAGGCTAGCGGGAGTGCAGATACGCAGTATTTT
CDR3 protein: CASKASGSADTQYF

D gene: TRBD2
J gene: TRBJ2-2
clone size: few
V gene: TRBV5-1
CDR3 DNA: TGCGCCAGCAGCCTTGGACTAGCGGGGGGAACCGGGGAGCTGTTTTTT
CDR3 protein: CASSLGLAGGTGELFF

D gene: TRBD1
J gene: TRBJ2-1
clone size: -
V gene: TRBV3-1/TRBV3-2
CDR3 DNA: TGTGCCAGCACCCCGTGGGCAGGGGGCAAGGACGATGAGCAGTTCTTC
CDR3 protein: CASTPWAGGKDDEQFF

D gene: TRBD1
J gene: TRBJ1-5
clone size: -
V gene: TRBV10-3
CDR3 DNA: TGTGCCATCAGTGAGGGAACAGGGGGGACTCAGCCCCAGCATTTT
CDR3 protein: CAISEGTGGTQPQHF

D gene: -
J gene: TRBJ1-2
clone size: -
V gene: TRBV4-3
CDR3 DNA: TGCGCCAGCAGCCAAGGGGCACCTCTGGATGGCTATGGCTACACCTTC
CDR3 protein: CASSQGAPLDGYGYTF

D gene: -
J gene: TRBJ1-1
clone size: -
V gene: TRBV30
CDR3 DNA: TGTGCCTGGAGTCACCCGGGGACTGAAGCTTTCTTT
CDR3 protein: CAWSHPGTEAFF

D gene: -
J gene: TRBJ2-3
clone size: -
V gene: TRBV9
CDR3 DNA: TGTGCCAGCAGCACCTATACAGATACGCAGTATTTT
CDR3 protein: CASSTYTDTQYF

D gene: TRBD1
J gene: TRBJ2-3
clone size: -
V gene: TRBV5-4
CDR3 DNA: TGTGCCAGCAGCGTCGGGACAGGGAAGAGAAAGCAGTATTTT
CDR3 protein: CASSVGTGKRKQYF

D gene: -
J gene: TRBJ1-2
clone size: few
V gene: TRBV9
CDR3 DNA: TGTGCCAGCAGCGTAGCGCAGGGCGCTCCTGGCTACACCTTC
CDR3 protein: CASSVAQGAPGYTF

D gene: -
J gene: TRBJ2-1
clone size: -
V gene: TRBV5-1
CDR3 DNA: TGCGCCAGCAGCCAGCAGGGCAATGAGCAGTTCTTC
CDR3 protein: CASSQQGNEQFF

D gene: -
J gene: TRBJ1-6
clone size: once
V gene: TRBV6-5
CDR3 DNA: TGTGCCAGCAGTAGGGAGGGCCCCTGGGTTTCACCCCTCCACTTT
CDR3 protein: CASSREGPWVSPLHF

D gene: TRBD1
J gene: TRBJ2-5
clone size: -
V gene: TRBV10-3
CDR3 DNA: TGTGCCATCAGACCGGGACAGGCTCAAGAGACCCAGTACTTC
CDR3 protein: CAIRPGQAQETQYF